These 16 T cell receptor beta chains originate from one sample sequenced in a study of blood T cell repertoires in COVID-19 (dated by TCRdb to 2020 to 2022). The library was produced with the immunoSEQ multiplex PCR assay. The immuneACCESS repertoire file appears here via TCRdb, limited to in-frame rearrangements. These files lack a portion of the clones; in checked studies, under half of the deficit traces to unresolved V genes, and the cause of the others is not known. The sample table shows about 140,000 clones, and over 60% are seen once. The biggest ten clones account for 2.5% to 3% of the sample. The specimen was PBMCs or T cells enriched from blood (not recorded which). Receptor source: a woman aged 50 to 60 who had recovered from COVID-19.

The chain links TRBV6-5 to TRBJ2-1; tentative D call: TRBD2 (6 bases). This CDR3 region has 14 residues. Looked up from germline, CDR1 is MNHEY and CDR2 is SVGAGI. Trimming pared 0 bases from V and 8 bases from J, leaving 11 bases between. CDR3: CASSYSPSEDEQFF. In nucleotides, the CDR3 is TGTGCCAGCAGTTACTCTCCTAGCGAGGATGAGCAGTTCTTC.

This clone was recorded once. V is TRBV3-1 (or the pseudogene TRBV3-2) and J is TRBJ2-1; perhaps TRBD2 as D (5 bases). Germline V CDR1 and CDR2: LGHDT, YNNKEL (reference sequence). The V end lost 3 bases, the J end lost 12 bases, and 12 bases lay between the germline ends. The CDR3 has 12 residues. CDR3 sequence (DNA): TGTGCCAGCAGCCAGCCGAGGGAGCGGCAGTTCTTC. Protein product: CASSQPRERQFF.

The sample holds one count of this clone. The rearrangement uses TRBV11-2 and TRBJ2-1; 8 nucleotides align to TRBD2. V shed 4 bases and J 0 bases; nucleotides not matched to a gene: 5. The germline gives CDR1 SGHAT, CDR2 FQNNGV. The CDR3 runs to 16 residues. This CDR3 is CASSSMSGSSYNEQFF. The DNA of the CDR3 is TGTGCCAGCAGCTCAATGAGCGGGAGCTCCTACAATGAGCAGTTCTTC. Together with reference TRBV11-2 and TRBJ2-1, the CDR3 gives the full variable domain: EAGVAQSPRYKIIEKRQSVAFWCNPISGHATLYWYQQILGQGPKLLIQFQNNGVVDDSQLPKDRFSAERLKGVDSTLKIQPAKLEDSAVYLCASSSMSGSSYNEQFFGPGTRLTVL.

This clone has a handful of counts. The CDR3 protein is CASSPEASESSGANVLTF. Here the CDR3 DNA reads TGTGCCAGCAGTCCCGAGGCTAGCGAGAGCTCTGGGGCCAACGTCCTGACTTTC. The genes are TRBV6-6 and TRBJ2-6, with D perhaps matching TRBD2 (6 bases). CDR1 and CDR2 from the germline V gene are MNHNY and SVGAGI (reference sequence). The CDR3 has 18 residues. Trimming took 5 bases from V and 0 from J, leaving 17 bases between them.

The genes are TRBV27 and TRBJ1-1, with D perhaps matching TRBD1 (6 bases). Between the trimmed V and J ends, which lost 5 bases and 4 bases, there was a span of 17 bases. The CDR3 covers 15 residues. CDR1 MNHEY and CDR2 SMNVEV come from the germline V gene (reference sequence). CDR3 nucleotide sequence: TGTGCCAGCAGTCCCTCCCGGGGGGCAAGCACTGAAGCTTTCTTT. It translates to CASSPSRGASTEAFF.

The J gene is TRBJ1-3, the V gene TRBV6-2 or TRBV6-3; D uncertain. The CDR3 extends over 17 amino acids. Germline lookup yields CDR1 MNHEY and CDR2 SVGEGT. Trimming shortened V by 3 bases and J by 1 base, and 16 bases separated the two germline ends. CDR3 sequence: CASSYFEIRRSGNTIYF. Written as DNA, the CDR3 is TGTGCCAGCAGTTATTTTGAAATCAGGCGATCTGGAAACACCATATATTTT.

J is TRBJ1-2 and V is TRBV4-2; 7 bases match TRBD1. This CDR3 has 17 residues. CDR1 and CDR2 (germline): LGHNA, YNFKEQ. Unmatched junction bases numbered 8, after V lost 1 base and J lost 0 bases. CDR3 sequence: CASSQVGQSDTNYGYTF. Written as DNA, the CDR3 is TGTGCCAGCAGCCAAGTGGGACAGAGTGACACTAACTATGGCTACACCTTC.

The rearrangement joins TRBV7-6 to TRBJ1-4; D possibly corresponds to TRBD1 (6 bases). From germline, CDR1 is SGHVS and CDR2 FNYEAQ. Trimming pared 1 base from V and 7 bases from J, leaving 10 bases between. The CDR3 consists of 14 residues. The CDR3 protein is CASSLGRGFEKLFF. CDR3 nucleotide sequence: TGTGCCAGCAGCTTAGGAAGGGGGTTTGAAAAACTGTTTTTT.

For this clone: The same CDR3 arises from other DNA sequences in this sample as well. The chain joins TRBV30 to TRBJ2-7; no clear D. This CDR3 has 12 residues. From germline, CDR1 is GTSNPN and CDR2 SVGIG (reference sequence). Trimming cost V 1 base and J 1 base, with 5 bases left between them. The CDR3 sequence is CAWSAPSYEQYF. Here the CDR3 DNA reads TGTGCCTGGAGTGCCCCTTCCTACGAGCAGTACTTC.

This clone has a single count. The chain employs TRBV6-2 or TRBV6-3 and TRBJ1-1; TRBD1 matches at 9 bases. There are 16 residues in the CDR3. Losses at the gene ends were 7 bases for V and 1 base for J; bases not matched to a gene: 10. Germline CDR1 and CDR2: MNHEY and SVGEGT. CDR3: CASTPRTGAKNTEAFF. Written as DNA, the CDR3 is TGTGCCAGCACCCCTAGGACAGGGGCTAAGAACACTGAAGCTTTCTTT.

The chain has TRBV9 and TRBJ2-1; the match to TRBD2 covers 8 bases. This CDR3 comprises 15 residues. V lost 1 base to trimming and J lost 0 bases; unmatched junction nucleotides: 0. The germline V gene has CDR1 SGDLS and CDR2 YYNGEE. The CDR3 DNA reads TGTGCCAGCAGCGTAAGCGGGAGCTCCTACAATGAGCAGTTCTTC. It codes for CASSVSGSSYNEQFF.

Concerning this clone: Other DNA sequences from this sample encode an identical CDR3 as well. This chain links TRBV5-1 with TRBJ2-2; 8 bases agree with TRBD1. The CDR3 consists of 15 residues. V gave up 2 bases and J gave up 1 base; unmatched junction bases: 1. Germline CDR1 SGHRS, CDR2 YFSETQ. CDR3 sequence: CASSLGQGNTGELFF. In DNA, the CDR3 is TGCGCCAGCAGCTTAGGACAGGGGAACACCGGGGAGCTGTTTTTT.

V gene TRBV5-4 combines with J gene TRBJ1-6; D not certain. V lost 6 bases and J lost 7, with 17 bases in between. The CDR3 has 15 amino acids. Germline V gives CDR1 SGHNT, CDR2 YYREEE (reference sequence). The DNA for the CDR3 is TGTGCCAGCACTCTCCAGGAGGGAGTAAATTCACCCCTCCACTTT. This codes for CASTLQEGVNSPLHF.

The rearrangement uses TRBV6-5 and TRBJ1-1, with 7 positions matching TRBD1. There are 14 residues in the CDR3. Germline V gene data show CDR1 as MNHEY and CDR2 as SVGAGI. Losses at the gene ends were 7 bases for V and 2 bases for J; bases not matched to a gene: 7. The CDR3 nucleotides are TGTGCCAGCATTCCGGGACAGCTTAACACTGAAGCTTTCTTT. Translated, it gives CASIPGQLNTEAFF.

The chain is built from TRBV12-5 and TRBJ2-5; a weak D match, TRBD1 (6 bases). Trimming left V 3 bases short and J 1 base short, with 12 bases between. CDR1 is LGHNT, CDR2 FRNRAP, per germline. The CDR3 runs to 15 residues. The CDR3 DNA follows: TGTGCTAGTGGTTTCACCGGGGACATCCAAGAGACCCAGTACTTC. Translation: CASGFTGDIQETQYF.

The chain links TRBV5-1 to TRBJ2-5, with D tentatively TRBD1 (5 bases). Deletions cut 0 bases from V and 5 bases from J, with 11 bases between. The CDR3 loop spans 14 amino acids. Germline loops: CDR1 SGHRS, CDR2 YFSETQ. The CDR3, as DNA: TGCGCCAGCAGCTTGGAGGTGGGGCGGGAGACCCAGTACTTC. It yields the protein CASSLEVGRETQYF.